This T cell receptor (beta chain) comes out of a study of CD8+ T cells in alopecia areata. Treatment here: oral pan-JAK inhibitor, 5-10 mg twice daily. Peripheral blood and lesional scalp punch biopsies were taken from alopecia areata patients. Deletions cut 6 bases from V and 8 bases from J, with 16 bases between. Germline V lookup: CDR1 MNHNY, CDR2 SVGAGI (reference sequence). The CDR3 consists of 14 residues. As concerns this clone: Its antigen is unknown.

General study points: While patients received tofacitinib, many expanded lesional clones remained present in scalp and blood.

Extracted from the samples, RNA was reverse transcribed into cDNA to serve as the sequencing template. Method: immunoSEQ multiplex PCR; TCRdb's copy keeps in-frame clones and lacks some. The sample holds roughly 120,000 clones, approximately 55% seen once. Sequenced here: CD4+ T cells sorted from blood, sampled at week 24, from a patient treated with tofacitinib. This chain uses TRBV6-6 with TRBJ1-4; D uncertain. The TCR comes from a human donor with alopecia areata. Here the CDR3 DNA reads TGTGCCAGCAGCTCCCATACCCCCGAGGAAAAACTGTTTTTT. Its protein is CASSSHTPEEKLFF.